The clone carrying this T cell receptor beta chain was seen a few times. This entry is derived from a study of early T cells in non-severe SARS-CoV-2 infection. The CDR3 covers 14 residues. Looked up from germline, CDR1 is KGHSH and CDR2 is LQKENI. The ends were cut back, 2 bases at V and 0 bases at J, with 5 bases in the middle. Individual cDNA molecules carried attached unique molecular identifiers. Using its own MiXCR run on the 5' RACE reads, TCRdb lists one record per CDR3 protein. The sample shows fewer than 110,000 distinct CDR3 sequences, over 8.5% of them seen only once. The sample consisted of whole blood. The source of this sequence is an adult who was a healthcare worker with PCR-confirmed SARS-CoV-2 infection or an uninfected control (not recorded which). The chain carries TRBV18 and TRBJ1-5; D is unclear. CDR3 loop: CASSPGYSNQPQHF. DNA for the CDR3: TGTGCCAGCTCACCAGGTTATAGCAATCAGCCCCAGCATTTT.